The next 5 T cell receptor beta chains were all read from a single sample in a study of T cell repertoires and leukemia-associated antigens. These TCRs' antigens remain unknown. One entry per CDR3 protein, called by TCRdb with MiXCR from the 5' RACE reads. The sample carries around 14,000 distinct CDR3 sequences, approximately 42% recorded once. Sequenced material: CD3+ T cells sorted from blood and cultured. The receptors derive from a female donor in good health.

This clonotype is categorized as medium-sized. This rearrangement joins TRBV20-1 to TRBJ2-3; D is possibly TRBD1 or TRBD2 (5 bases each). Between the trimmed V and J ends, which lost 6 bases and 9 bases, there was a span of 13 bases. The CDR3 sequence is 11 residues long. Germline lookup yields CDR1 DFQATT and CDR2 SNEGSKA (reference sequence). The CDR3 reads CSAPFGATQYF. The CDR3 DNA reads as TGCAGTGCCCCTTTCGGGGCGACGCAGTATTTT.

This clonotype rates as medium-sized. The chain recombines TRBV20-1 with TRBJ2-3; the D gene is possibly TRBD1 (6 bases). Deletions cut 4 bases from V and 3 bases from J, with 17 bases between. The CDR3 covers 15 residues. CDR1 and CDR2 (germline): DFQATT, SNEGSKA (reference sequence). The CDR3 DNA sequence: TGCAGTGCTACCTGGGACACCTCTCGGACAGATACGCAGTATTTT. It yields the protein CSATWDTSRTDTQYF.

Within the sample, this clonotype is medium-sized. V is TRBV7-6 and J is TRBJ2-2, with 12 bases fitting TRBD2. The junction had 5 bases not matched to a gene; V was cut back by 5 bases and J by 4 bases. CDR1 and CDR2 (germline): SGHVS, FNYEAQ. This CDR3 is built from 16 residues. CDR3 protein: CASSRTSGTVTGELFF. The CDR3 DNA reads TGTGCCAGCAGCCGGACTAGCGGGACAGTCACCGGGGAGCTGTTTTTT.

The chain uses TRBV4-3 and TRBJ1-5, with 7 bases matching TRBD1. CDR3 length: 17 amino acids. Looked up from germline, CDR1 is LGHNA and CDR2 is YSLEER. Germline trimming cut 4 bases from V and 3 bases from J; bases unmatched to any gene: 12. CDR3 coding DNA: TGCGCCAGCAGCCCCAGTGGGCAGGGGGGGTTCAATCAGCCCCAGCATTTT. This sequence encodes CASSPSGQGGFNQPQHF.

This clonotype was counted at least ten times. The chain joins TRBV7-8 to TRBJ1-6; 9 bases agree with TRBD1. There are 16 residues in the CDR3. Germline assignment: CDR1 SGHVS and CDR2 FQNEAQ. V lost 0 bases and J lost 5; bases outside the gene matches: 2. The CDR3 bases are TGTGCCAGCAGCTTAGCAGGGACAGGGAATAATTCACCCCTCCACTTT. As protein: CASSLAGTGNNSPLHF.